The clone carrying this T cell receptor beta chain was counted many times. It was with unique molecular identifiers that the TCRbeta library was prepared. TCRdb re-called the PCR reads with MiXCR, one entry per CDR3 protein. The sample lists roughly 100,000 distinct CDR3 sequences, about 8% occurring once. The data stem from a study of T-cell reconstitution after alpha-beta-depleted transplantation in children. Sequenced material: PBMCs from the stem cell graft donor, taken from the stem cell graft. The sequence came from a human donor who donated a stem cell graft to a child with congenital amegakaryocytic thrombocytopenia.

The CDR3 DNA is TGTGCCAGCAGTCTCCAGGCTGGGAGTGGGACCGGGGAGCTGTTTTTT. Translation: CASSLQAGSGTGELFF. The chain recombines TRBV28 with TRBJ2-2; D might be TRBD2 (5 bases). The CDR3 extends over 16 amino acids. The V gene lost 5 bases and the J gene lost 5 bases, with 18 bases spanning the gap. Germline V lookup: CDR1 MDHEN, CDR2 SYDVKM.